This T cell receptor beta chain was recorded in a study of cytomegalovirus exposure and HLA in healthy donors. Whole-study context: An earlier analysis found fewer than 140 million unique TCR beta sequences from about 190 million T cells. Overall study results and limits: In most subjects, TCR beta sequences reportedly gave accurate predictions of HLA-A and HLA-B alleles. A highly shared variant cluster was judged a likely technical artifact. The listing of roughly 160 TCR beta chains classed them as cytomegalovirus-associated.

J lost 5 bases, V lost 2 bases, and 8 bases had no gene match. CDR3 size: 16 residues. CDR1 is SGHVS and CDR2 is FQNEAQ in the germline V gene. In the PCR, 60 Vbeta and 13 Jbeta primers were used. Profiling relied on immunoSEQ multiplex PCR, and the TCRdb table lists in-frame clones only, not all of them. The data hold 180,000 or so clones, with roughly 8.7% observed a single time. Details on this clone: Its target is not known.

The gene calls are TRBV7-8 and TRBJ2-1, with TRBD2 matching over 8 bases. This receptor was identified in a woman aged 25 to 39 in good health and CMV-seropositive. The sample consisted of PBMCs. The CDR3: CASSLRTSWIDNEQFF. CDR3 in DNA: TGTGCCAGCAGCTTAAGGACTAGCTGGATCGACAATGAGCAGTTCTTC.